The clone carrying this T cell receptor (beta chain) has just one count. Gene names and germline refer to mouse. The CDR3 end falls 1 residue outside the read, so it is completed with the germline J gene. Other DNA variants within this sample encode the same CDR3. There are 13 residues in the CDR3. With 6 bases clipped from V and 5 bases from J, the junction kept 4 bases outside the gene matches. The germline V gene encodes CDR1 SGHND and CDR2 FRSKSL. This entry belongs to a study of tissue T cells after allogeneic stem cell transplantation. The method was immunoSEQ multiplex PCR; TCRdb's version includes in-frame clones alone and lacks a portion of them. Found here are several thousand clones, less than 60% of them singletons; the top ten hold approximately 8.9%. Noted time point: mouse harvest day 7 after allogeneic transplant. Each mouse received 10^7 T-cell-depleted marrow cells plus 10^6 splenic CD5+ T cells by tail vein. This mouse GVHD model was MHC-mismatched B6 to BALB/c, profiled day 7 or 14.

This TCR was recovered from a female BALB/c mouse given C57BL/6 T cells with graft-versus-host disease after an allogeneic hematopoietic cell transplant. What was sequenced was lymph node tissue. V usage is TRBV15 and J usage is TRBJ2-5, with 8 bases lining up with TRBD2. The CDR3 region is CASSPTGGDTQYF. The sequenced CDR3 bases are TGTGCCAGCAGCCCTACTGGGGGAGACACCCAGTAC.